The clone carrying this T cell receptor (beta chain) was found once. The data originate from a study of blood T cell repertoires in COVID-19. The ends were cut back, 6 bases at V and 6 bases at J, with 15 bases in the middle. This CDR3 region has 13 residues. Germline CDR1 is SQVTM and CDR2 is ANQGSEA. Assay: immunoSEQ multiplex PCR; the TCRdb copy retains only in-frame clones and omits some. In the table there are about 290,000 clones, under 90% of which are singletons. Either two negative PCRs, clearance, or symptom resolution qualified Cohort 3 donors as recovered. Sample: PBMCs or T cells enriched from blood (not recorded which). The source of this sequence is a woman aged 40 to 50 who had recovered from COVID-19. The V gene is TRBV29-1, the J gene TRBJ2-1; D may be TRBD1 (6 bases). CDR3 loop: CSVLGAHGNEQFF. The DNA for the CDR3 is TGCAGCGTCCTGGGGGCACACGGCAATGAGCAGTTCTTC.